This TCR beta chain was recorded in a study of regulatory T cells in long-lasting Graves disease. There are many counts of this clonotype. Through Arm-PCR of CDR3 regions and iRepertoire HTBI primers, TCR beta libraries were built. TCRdb re-analysed the multiplex PCR reads in MiXCR, keeping a single row per CDR3 protein. The sample holds roughly 400,000 distinct CDR3 sequences, around a fifth seen once. Sample time point: persistent/refractory GD, antithyroid drugs over 5 years with positive TRAb. The TCR library used RNA extracted from PBMCs. Under American Thyroid Association guidelines, Graves' disease was diagnosed. The sample was peripheral blood mononuclear cells (PBMCs), taken when the disease was refractory, from a patient treated with antithyroid drugs. The TCR comes from a female donor with Graves disease.

The CDR3 region has the DNA TGCGCCAGCAGCTTGGCCCCCTCCGGGGAGCTGTTTTTT. Encoded protein: CASSLAPSGELFF. The rearrangement joins TRBV5-1 to TRBJ2-2; D not resolved. The CDR3 loop spans 13 amino acids. Between the trimmed V and J ends, which lost 0 bases and 6 bases, there was a span of 6 bases. Per the germline V gene, CDR1 is SGHRS and CDR2 is YFSETQ.